Listed below are T cell receptor beta chains from one sample, sequenced in a study of T cells in Graves' hyperthyroidism and ophthalmopathy. From the multiplex PCR reads, TCRdb called clonotypes with MiXCR, one entry per CDR3 protein. This table holds fewer than 500,000 distinct CDR3 sequences, about 14% found once. The sample was blood. The receptor source for this set is a man younger than 35 with Graves' ophthalmopathy. Both conserved end residues are part of each CDR3. D genes are given only for firm matches. Rows may omit the clone size; those that give it use once, few, many or a size class.

V	J	D	size	DNA	CDR3
TRBV4-2	TRBJ2-7	NA	few	TGTGCCAGCAGCCAAGATCAAGGGCCTTCCTACGAGCAGTACTTC	CASSQDQGPSYEQYF
TRBV19	TRBJ1-4	NA	NA	TGTGCCAGTAGTACGAACTACAGGGTAACAACTAATGAAAAACTGTTTTTT	CASSTNYRVTTNEKLFF
TRBV7-8	TRBJ2-1	NA	many	TGTGCCACCTCCCAGGGGCGGGCGGCTTACAATGAGCAGTTCTTC	CATSQGRAAYNEQFF
TRBV2	TRBJ2-1	NA	many	TGTGCCACCCCGATCCAAATATACAATGAGCAGTTCTTC	CATPIQIYNEQFF
TRBV2	TRBJ1-5	NA	many	TGTGCCAGCAGTGCTGTAACAGGGAGGCAGCCCCAGCATTTT	CASSAVTGRQPQHF
TRBV15	TRBJ2-3	NA	many	TGTGCCACCAGCAGAGATGATGTCGGGGGAACAGATACGCAGTATTTT	CATSRDDVGGTDTQYF
TRBV13	TRBJ2-2	NA	many	TGTGCCAGCAGCTTACTAAGGCAGACGAACACCGGGGAGCTGTTTTTT	CASSLLRQTNTGELFF
TRBV12-3/TRBV12-4	TRBJ2-3	NA	many	TGTGCCAGCAGTAGACTATCCACAGATACGCAGTATTTT	CASSRLSTDTQYF
TRBV19	TRBJ2-1	TRBD1	few	TGTGCCAGTGGCCCGGGACAGGGGGTCTCAATGCAGTTCTTC	CASGPGQGVSMQFF
TRBV7-8	TRBJ1-2	TRBD1	many	TGTGCCAGCAGCCATGGACAGGGGTATGGCTACACCTTC	CASSHGQGYGYTF
TRBV4-1	TRBJ2-7	NA	many	TGCGCCAGCAGCCAAGCGACTTTTGCCTACGAGCAGTACTTC	CASSQATFAYEQYF
TRBV10-3	TRBJ2-3	NA	NA	TGTGCCACCGAGGTCCCGGGGGAAGATACGCAGTATTTT	CATEVPGEDTQYF
TRBV6-5	TRBJ2-3	TRBD2	many	TGTGCCAGCAGTTACTGGGGTAGCGGGAGGGCGAGCACAGATACGCAGTATTTT	CASSYWGSGRASTDTQYF
TRBV7-6	TRBJ1-2	TRBD1	few	TGTGCCAGCAGCTTAGACAGGGGCCCTAACTATGGCTACACCTTC	CASSLDRGPNYGYTF
TRBV3-1	TRBJ2-5	NA	many	TGTGCCAGCAGCCAGGAAACGGAGCGAGGGGTCAAAGCGACCCAGTACTTC	CASSQETERGVKATQYF
TRBV11-3	TRBJ2-1	TRBD1	many	TGTGCCGGCAGCTTATCGGGACAGGGTCCCTCTGAGCAGTTCTTC	CAGSLSGQGPSEQFF
TRBV6-5	TRBJ2-7	NA	many	TGTGCCAGCAGTTACGGGGCGGAGGGAGGTACCTACGAGCAGTACTTC	CASSYGAEGGTYEQYF
TRBV11-2	TRBJ2-3	NA	many	TGTGCCAGCAGCTGGGGGGACGGAGGAGATACGCAGTATTTT	CASSWGDGGDTQYF
TRBV30	TRBJ2-7	NA	many	TGTGCCTGGAGTGCCTACGAAGGACACCCATCCTACGAGCAGTACTTC	CAWSAYEGHPSYEQYF
TRBV10-2	TRBJ1-2	NA	NA	TGCGCCAGCAGTGATGGGTTCGGCTATGGCTACACCTTC	CASSDGFGYGYTF
TRBV29-1	TRBJ2-7	NA	many	TGCAGCGGGATAGCGGACTACGAGCAGTACTTC	CSGIADYEQYF
TRBV11-3	TRBJ2-1	TRBD2	few	TGTGCCAGCAGCCCCGGGACTAGCGGGAGTTTGGGCTATGAGCAGTTCTTC	CASSPGTSGSLGYEQFF
TRBV6-5	TRBJ2-7	TRBD1	many	TGTGCCAGCAGTTACGGGTGGGGACAGTCCTACGAGCAGTACTTC	CASSYGWGQSYEQYF
TRBV2	TRBJ1-2	NA	many	TGTGCCAGCAGTGTGCTAGGGGTCTATGGCTACACCTTC	CASSVLGVYGYTF
TRBV3-1	TRBJ1-1	NA	many	TGTGCCAGCAGCCAAAACAGGGTCTATACTGAAGCTTTCTTT	CASSQNRVYTEAFF
TRBV30	TRBJ1-2	TRBD1	NA	TGTGCCTGGAGTAATGTTGGACAGGCATACTATGGCTACACCTTC	CAWSNVGQAYYGYTF
TRBV20-1	TRBJ2-5	TRBD1	many	TGCAGTGCTAGAGATGGGGGACAGCAAGAGACCCAGTACTTC	CSARDGGQQETQYF
TRBV11-3	TRBJ2-5	NA	many	TGTGCCAGCAGCGATCAAGAGACCCAGTACTTC	CASSDQETQYF
TRBV7-9	TRBJ2-1	TRBD2	many	TGTGCCAGCAGCTCTACTAGCGGAACCTACAATGAGCAGTTCTTC	CASSSTSGTYNEQFF
TRBV6-1	TRBJ1-5	NA	NA	TGTGCCAGCTACCTCACGGGGGGAGGAGGCAATCAGCCCCAGCATTTT	CASYLTGGGGNQPQHF
TRBV10-3	TRBJ1-1	NA	NA	TGTGCCATCACCCCGACAGCTAGTCAGAACACTGAAGCTTTCTTT	CAITPTASQNTEAFF
TRBV11-2	TRBJ2-2	TRBD2	many	TGTGCCAGCAGCCTAACCCCAAGGACTAGCGGGAGGCATAAATACACCGGGGAGCTGTTTTTT	CASSLTPRTSGRHKYTGELFF
TRBV25-1	TRBJ2-6	TRBD1	NA	TGTGCCAGCAGTGAAGGAGGGGTTGGTTGGGACAGGGGCCAATCTGGGGCCAACGTCCTGACTTTC	CASSEGGVGWDRGQSGANVLTF
TRBV4-1	TRBJ2-7	NA	NA	TGCGCCAGCAGCCAATCGGACGGCTACGAGCAGTACTTC	CASSQSDGYEQYF
TRBV2	TRBJ2-7	TRBD1	many	TGTGCCAGGCGAAGGACAGGGGTCGACGAGCAGTACTTC	CARRRTGVDEQYF
TRBV27	TRBJ1-1	NA	many	TGTGCCAGCAGTGGAAACAGTGCGGGGGTCGCTTTCTTT	CASSGNSAGVAFF
TRBV19	TRBJ2-1	NA	few	TGTGCCAGTAGCGGACGCTGGCGGGATGAGCAGTTCTTC	CASSGRWRDEQFF
TRBV7-2	TRBJ2-3	TRBD1	many	TGTGCCAGCAGCCCGGGACAGGGGGTGGGAGATACGCAGTATTTT	CASSPGQGVGDTQYF
TRBV20-1	TRBJ2-5	TRBD2	many	TGCAGTGCTAGACATCAACGGGAGGGGGAGACCCAGTACTTC	CSARHQREGETQYF
TRBV28	TRBJ1-2	TRBD1	many	TGTGCCAGCAGCCGCTACAGGGGACAATCCTCCCCAAAGAACTATGGCTACACCTTC	CASSRYRGQSSPKNYGYTF
TRBV5-1	TRBJ2-7	TRBD2	NA	TGCGCCAGCAGCCCTGGGACTAGCGGGAGGGACGAGCAGTACTTC	CASSPGTSGRDEQYF
TRBV7-9	TRBJ2-5	TRBD1	many	TGTGCCAGCAGCTTAGGGGACAGGGATTTGTGGACCCAGTACTTC	CASSLGDRDLWTQYF
TRBV2	TRBJ2-7	NA	many	TGTGCCAGCAGAATGACACGAACCTACGAGCAGTACTTC	CASRMTRTYEQYF
TRBV5-1	TRBJ2-1	NA	few	TGCGCCAGCAGGGAACGATTTGGAGACTACAATGAGCAGTTCTTC	CASRERFGDYNEQFF
TRBV27	TRBJ2-1	NA	many	TGTGCCAGCAGTTCCGTGGCAGTTTACAATGAGCAGTTCTTC	CASSSVAVYNEQFF
TRBV3-1	TRBJ2-1	TRBD1	NA	TGTGCCAGCAGCCCGGGACAGGGGAGTACTGGCTCCTACAATGAGCAGTTCTTC	CASSPGQGSTGSYNEQFF